This T cell receptor beta chain was retrieved from a study of blood T cell repertoires in COVID-19. As for the study in general: PBMCs, B-cell-depleted T cells, or T cells were the source of the cDNA or gDNA that made up the material.

CDR1 SGHVS and CDR2 FQNEAQ come from the germline V gene. The V and J ends lost 4 bases and 0 bases respectively, with 12 bases between them. The CDR3 consists of 15 residues. Sequenced by immunoSEQ multiplex PCR; TCRdb stores in-frame clones only, minus some. The sample consists of approximately 230,000 clones, 87% of them appearing once. This receptor was identified in a man aged 18 to 30 with active or convalescent COVID-19. The rearrangement joins TRBV7-8 to TRBJ1-1, with a possible D match to TRBD1 (6 bases). Sequencing used peripheral blood. The CDR3 nucleotides are TGTGCCAGCAGCTCCTACAGGGTCATGAACACTGAAGCTTTCTTT. As protein: CASSSYRVMNTEAFF.